The 11 T cell receptor beta chains presented below share a single source sample, sequenced in a study of response to subunit inactivated influenza vaccine. TCRdb re-derived calls from the RT-PCR reads in MiXCR, one entry per CDR3 protein. Here the sample spans hundreds of thousands of distinct CDR3 sequences, about 8% being singletons. The material was PBMCs from blood, obtained around 25 months after vaccination. Every receptor here comes from a man aged 50-75 years who received an inactivated influenza vaccine.

The chain combines TRBV19 with TRBJ2-6; D gene unclear. Trimming removed 4 bases at V and 0 bases at J, with 4 bases between. Germline loops: CDR1 LNHDA, CDR2 SQIVND (reference sequence). The CDR3 extends over 14 amino acids. CDR3 region: CASSTSSGANVLTF. CDR3 DNA sequence: TGTGCCAGTAGTACCAGCTCTGGGGCCAACGTCCTGACTTTC.

This clonotype has just a few counts. The chain carries TRBV5-1 and TRBJ2-5; the D is unclear. In germline, CDR1 is SGHRS, CDR2 YFSETQ. The CDR3 consists of 12 residues. Trimming pared 4 bases from V and 4 bases from J, leaving 8 bases between. CDR3 nucleotides: TGCGCCAGCAGCGATCCCGCAGAGACCCAGTACTTC. This gives the protein CASSDPAETQYF.

This clonotype showed up just once. The chain recombines TRBV20-1 with TRBJ2-1; D is tentatively TRBD1 or TRBD2 (5 bases each). Germline CDR1 reads DFQATT; CDR2 reads SNEGSKA (reference sequence). V was cut by 3 bases and J by 0 bases, with 15 bases left in between. This CDR3 is 16 amino acids long. The CDR3 DNA reads TGCAGTGCTAGTGACCAGGGACCCGGCTCCTACAATGAGCAGTTCTTC. This gives the protein CSASDQGPGSYNEQFF.

This clonotype was observed at least ten times. The chain links TRBV3-1 to TRBJ2-5; no clear D. From germline, CDR1 is LGHDT and CDR2 YNNKEL (reference sequence). Trimming cost V 7 bases and J 0 bases, with 9 bases left between them. CDR3 length: 13 amino acids. Here the CDR3 DNA reads TGTGCCAGCAAACAGCCGTACCAAGAGACCCAGTACTTC. Amino acid sequence: CASKQPYQETQYF.

The chain joins TRBV2 to TRBJ1-1; no clear D. The CDR3 is made up of 15 amino acids. Germline V gives CDR1 SNHLY, CDR2 FYNNEI. V lost 2 bases to trimming and J lost 3 bases, with 13 bases between them. CDR3: CASSESRLRDTEAFF. DNA for the CDR3: TGTGCCAGCAGTGAAAGCCGCCTTAGGGACACTGAAGCTTTCTTT.

The sample holds many counts of this clonotype. This chain joins TRBV11-2 and TRBJ2-2; D may be TRBD2 (6 bases). Trimming cost V 5 bases and J 2 bases, with 15 bases left between them. Germline-derived CDR1 and CDR2 are SGHAT and FQNNGV. This CDR3 has 16 amino acids. The CDR3, as DNA: TGTGCCAGCAGCCCCATTGGGGGGATCAACACCGGGGAGCTGTTTTTT. It yields the protein CASSPIGGINTGELFF.

This clonotype appeared a few times. The rearrangement uses TRBV7-6 and TRBJ1-4; TRBD1 agrees at 7 bases. Germline CDR1 reads SGHVS; CDR2 reads FNYEAQ. V trimming: 2 bases; J trimming: 4 bases; junction bases outside the gene matches: 4. CDR3 length: 15 residues. CDR3 in DNA: TGTGCCAGCAGCTTACCGGGACAGAGTAATGAAAAACTGTTTTTT. Protein product: CASSLPGQSNEKLFF. Full variable domain (missing parts from reference TRBV7-6 and TRBJ1-4): GAGVSQSPRYKVTKRGQDVALRCDPISGHVSLYWYRQALGQGPEFLTYFNYEAQQDKSGLPNDRFSAERPEGSISTLTIQRTEQRDSAMYRCASSLPGQSNEKLFFGSGTQLSVL.

The chain's CDR3 is CASSFIPGTGGNEQYF. The DNA for the CDR3 is TGTGCCAGCAGCTTCATCCCCGGGACAGGGGGGAACGAGCAGTACTTC. The rearrangement links TRBV5-5 to TRBJ2-7; 11 bases align to TRBD1. Trimming at V came to 2 bases and at J to 5 bases, leaving 9 bases not matched to a gene. Germline V gives CDR1 SGHKS, CDR2 YYEKEE (reference sequence). The CDR3 runs 16 residues.

This clonotype was detected many times. This chain uses TRBV11-2 with TRBJ2-7, with 13 bases that match TRBD2. The J segment lost 2 bases and the V segment lost 5 bases, leaving 3 bases of the junction unmatched. The CDR3 runs 15 residues. The germline V gene encodes CDR1 SGHAT and CDR2 FQNNGV. The CDR3 nucleotides read TGTGCCAGCAGCGCGGGACTAGCGGGAACCTACGAGCAGTACTTC. This encodes CASSAGLAGTYEQYF.

There are a few counts of this clonotype. V and J are TRBV5-1 and TRBJ1-4; D possibly corresponds to TRBD1 (5 bases). In germline, CDR1 is SGHRS, CDR2 YFSETQ. The CDR3 is 14 amino acids. V lost 0 bases to trimming and J lost 7 bases, with 10 bases between them. CDR3 DNA: TGCGCCAGCAGCTTGGGACAGACGGGTGAAAAACTGTTTTTT. As protein: CASSLGQTGEKLFF.

This clonotype was seen ten or more times. The V call is TRBV5-1, the J call TRBJ2-1; D is unresolved. V shed 7 bases and J shed 4 bases, with 9 bases lying between them. The germline CDR1 and CDR2 sequences are SGHRS and YFSETQ. The CDR3 is 12 amino acids. The CDR3 DNA reads as TGCGCCAGCGGCGACCGGTACAATGAGCAGTTCTTC. Protein sequence: CASGDRYNEQFF.